This record looks at one T cell receptor (beta chain) sequence and its context. Trimming cost V 3 bases and J 0 bases, with 11 bases left between them. Per the germline V gene, CDR1 is SGHDN and CDR2 is FVKESK. The CDR3 has 15 amino acids. Original processing notes: Estimation of nucleated cell counts relied on the amplification of reference gene primers. The method was immunoSEQ multiplex PCR; TCRdb's version includes in-frame clones alone and lacks a portion of them. That table furnishes V, J and clone size, whereas the DNA furnished D and trimming. The sample has some 350,000 clones, almost 90% seen once. This record comes from a study of blood T cell repertoires in COVID-19. Turning to the study itself: Material from acute and convalescent COVID-19 was sourced from the United States, Italy and Spain. Sample material is recorded as cDNA or gDNA derived from T cells, B-cell-depleted T cells, or PBMCs.

The receptor comes from a man younger than 35 with active or convalescent COVID-19. The sequencing input was peripheral blood. The V gene is TRBV14, the J gene TRBJ1-2; TRBD1 might be the D (6 bases). CDR3 nucleotide sequence: TGTGCCAGCAGCCACTTACAGGGATCTAACTATGGCTACACCTTC. The encoded protein is CASSHLQGSNYGYTF.